This T cell receptor (beta chain) originates from a study of cytomegalovirus exposure and HLA in healthy donors. Germline CDR1 and CDR2: MNHNS and SASEGT. V dropped 4 bases and J dropped 5 bases, with 15 bases sitting between them. This CDR3 has 15 amino acids. Both 60 Vbeta primers and 13 Jbeta primers went into the PCR. Data came from immunoSEQ multiplex PCR; TCRdb stores just in-frame clones and leaves some out. The sample contains some 250,000 clones, roughly 80% of which appear only once. This receptor was taken from a woman aged 40-49 years in good health and CMV-seropositive. The chain joins TRBV6-1 to TRBJ2-1, with unresolved D. Sequencing was carried out using PBMCs. In DNA, the CDR3 is TGTGCCAGCAGTGCCTTCGGCCGGGTACACAATGAGCAGTTCTTC. It translates to CASSAFGRVHNEQFF.